The clone carrying this T cell receptor beta chain was recorded only once. The sample comes from a study of blood T cell repertoires in COVID-19. Across the study: Researchers got acute and convalescent COVID-19 samples from the United States, Italy and Spain.

The protocol was immunoSEQ multiplex PCR, while the TCRdb copy is restricted to in-frame clones and leaves out a portion. The sample records some 700,000 clones, more than 80% being singletons. This CDR3 is built from 15 residues. CDR1 and CDR2 from the germline V gene are SGHVT and SQSDAQ. Trimming stripped 8 bases from V and 2 bases from J, with 16 bases between. This rearrangement joins TRBV7-4 to TRBJ1-5; D gene uncertain. The sequence came from a woman aged 18-35 years with acute or convalescent COVID-19. The specimen sequenced was peripheral blood. CDR3 amino acids: CASGPRERRNQPQHF. CDR3 in DNA: TGTGCCAGCGGCCCCCGAGAGAGGCGCAATCAGCCCCAGCATTTT. Using reference TRBV7-4 and TRBJ1-5 for the parts outside the CDR3, the full variable domain is GAGVSQSPRYKVAKRGRDVALRCDSISGHVTLYWYRQTLGQGSEVLTYSQSDAQRDKSGRPSGRFSAERPERSVSTLKIQRTEQGDSAVYLCASGPRERRNQPQHFGDGTRLSIL.